This T cell receptor (beta chain) emerged from a study of blood T cell repertoires in COVID-19. The authors' processing: Reference gene primer amplification gave estimated nucleated cell counts. The table came from immunoSEQ multiplex PCR; TCRdb's copy has only in-frame clones and leaves some out. V and J calls and clone size follow that table, whereas D and trimming were derived from the DNA. The sample has approximately 250,000 clones, roughly 88% seen once. The TCR originated in an elderly woman with COVID-19, enrolled during active disease. The sequenced sample was peripheral blood.

Here the CDR3 DNA reads TGTGCCAGCAGCTCCAGGGTGAATGGCTACACCTTC. This encodes CASSSRVNGYTF. The chain links TRBV3-1 (or the pseudogene TRBV3-2) to TRBJ1-2, with D maybe TRBD1 (5 bases). This CDR3 has 12 residues. V lost 5 bases, J lost 6 bases, and 10 bases lay in between. Germline V lookup: CDR1 LGHDT, CDR2 YNNKEL (reference sequence).